A single sample is the source of the 32 T cell receptor beta chains below, sequenced in a study of CD8 T cells in ankylosing spondylitis. Each CDR3 protein gets one entry after TCRdb re-called the 5' RACE reads with MiXCR. This sample has tens of thousands of distinct CDR3 sequences, with roughly 7.2% found just once. Sequencing was done on a sample of blood, either unsorted or a sorted T cell fraction (not recorded which). These receptors were taken from a male donor with ankylosing spondylitis or in good health (not recorded which).

This clonotype was counted many times. This chain joins TRBV29-1 and TRBJ2-5, with D perhaps matching TRBD1 or TRBD2 (5 bases each). The V end was cut by 4 bases, the J end by 4 bases, with 10 bases between. The CDR3 totals 12 residues. Germline V gene lookup returns CDR1 SQVTM and CDR2 ANQGSEA. The CDR3 nucleotides are TGCAGCGTTGTAAGGGGACCAGAGACCCAGTACTTC. It encodes CSVVRGPETQYF.

This clonotype was counted many times. This rearrangement joins TRBV6-1 to TRBJ2-7, with 14 bases that match TRBD2. V dropped 8 bases and J dropped 2; count of bases not matched to a gene: 17. Germline V gives CDR1 MNHNS, CDR2 SASEGT. The CDR3 totals 19 residues. CDR3 DNA sequence: TGTGCCAGCCAGGAATTACGTGGGACTAGCGGGGGACAACCCTACGAGCAGTACTTC. This sequence encodes CASQELRGTSGGQPYEQYF.

This clonotype has at least ten counts. This chain links TRBV3-1 with TRBJ2-7; weak D call: TRBD2 (6 bases). Between the trimmed V and J ends, which lost 3 bases and 5 bases, there was a span of 14 bases. Germline V CDR1 and CDR2: LGHDT, YNNKEL (reference sequence). This CDR3 region has 14 residues. The CDR3 DNA is TGTGCCAGCAGCCAGTTTCAGGGAGGCGACGAGCAGTACTTC. Translating it yields CASSQFQGGDEQYF.

Ten or more counts support this clonotype. The chain couples TRBV28 to TRBJ1-1; D unclear. Germline V gene data show CDR1 as MDHEN and CDR2 as SYDVKM. The germline V and J ends were trimmed by 1 base and 5 bases, with 11 bases remaining between them. This CDR3 is built from 14 residues. CDR3 loop: CASSLSGVRTEAFF. The CDR3 DNA follows: TGTGCCAGCAGTTTATCGGGAGTAAGGACTGAAGCTTTCTTT. Complete variable domain (other parts from reference TRBV28 and TRBJ1-1): DVKVTQSSRYLVKRTGEKVFLECVQDMDHENMFWYRQDPGLGLRLIYFSYDVKMKEKGDIPEGYSVSREKKERFSLILESASTNQTSMYLCASSLSGVRTEAFFGQGTRLTVV.

In its sample, this clonotype was seen many times. The chain combines TRBV18 with TRBJ1-2; possibly TRBD1 for D (6 bases). Germline V lookup: CDR1 KGHSH, CDR2 LQKENI. The CDR3 extends over 15 amino acids. The V gene lost 2 bases and the J gene lost 1 base, with 11 bases spanning the gap. The CDR3 reads CASSPEPDSNYGYTF. DNA for the CDR3: TGTGCCAGCTCACCAGAGCCGGACAGTAACTATGGCTACACCTTC.

This clonotype has at least ten counts. The chain has TRBV12-3 or TRBV12-4 and TRBJ2-1; D is unresolved. V shed 5 bases and J shed 4 bases, with 6 bases lying between them. CDR3 length: 12 amino acids. CDR3 region: CASSVSYNEQFF. DNA for the CDR3: TGTGCCAGCAGTGTATCTTACAATGAGCAGTTCTTC.

This clonotype appeared many times. The chain has TRBV5-6 and TRBJ2-7; D is perhaps TRBD1 or TRBD2 (5 bases each). CDR1 and CDR2 (germline): SGHDT, YYEEEE. The V gene lost 3 bases and the J gene lost 3 bases, with 19 bases spanning the gap. The CDR3 totals 16 residues. Written as DNA, the CDR3 is TGTGCCAGCAGCTCTACCACCGGGACGGAAGACTACGAGCAGTACTTC. The encoded protein is CASSSTTGTEDYEQYF.

This clonotype qualifies as medium-sized. The V gene is TRBV5-1, the J gene TRBJ2-1, with D perhaps matching TRBD2 (5 bases). V dropped 2 bases and J dropped 4 bases, with 10 bases sitting between them. The V gene's germline CDR1 is SGHRS and CDR2 YFSETQ. The CDR3 extends over 14 amino acids. This CDR3 reads CASSFSGSYNEQFF. The CDR3 DNA follows: TGCGCCAGCAGCTTCAGCGGATCATACAATGAGCAGTTCTTC.

This clonotype occurred many times. This sequence joins TRBV9 and TRBJ2-1, with 9 positions matching TRBD1. Looked up from germline, CDR1 is SGDLS and CDR2 is YYNGEE. The CDR3 consists of 20 residues. J gave up 7 bases and V 3 bases, and 23 bases lay outside the gene matches. The CDR3 sequence: CASSAVLTGVGTGGRNEQFF. In DNA form, the CDR3 reads TGTGCCAGCAGCGCTGTTCTAACGGGGGTTGGTACAGGGGGCCGGAATGAGCAGTTCTTC. Full variable domain (rest looked up from reference TRBV9 and TRBJ2-1): DSGVTQTPKHLITATGQRVTLRCSPRSGDLSVYWYQQSLDQGLQFLIQYYNGEERAKGNILERFSAQQFPDLHSELNLSSLELGDSALYFCASSAVLTGVGTGGRNEQFFGPGTRLTVL.

This clonotype was counted many times. The CDR3 here is CASSQHTTGELFF. As DNA, the CDR3 is TGTGCCAGCAGCCAACACACCACCGGGGAGCTGTTTTTT. J is TRBJ2-2 and V is TRBV14; D gene ambiguous. The CDR3 totals 13 residues. Germline V gives CDR1 SGHDN, CDR2 FVKESK. Trimming took off 2 bases at V and 4 bases at J, with 5 bases between the two ends. Supplemented by reference TRBV14 and TRBJ2-2, the full variable domain reads EAGVTQFPSHSVIEKGQTVTLRCDPISGHDNLYWYRRVMGKEIKFLLHFVKESKQDESGMPNNRFLAERTGGTYSTLKVQPAELEDSGVYFCASSQHTTGELFFGEGSRLTVL.

V and J are TRBV7-7 and TRBJ2-3, with TRBD2 identical over 12 bases. Germline V gene data show CDR1 as SSHAT and CDR2 as FNYEAQ (reference sequence). The CDR3 is 15 amino acids. With V trimmed by 4 bases and J by 3 bases, 2 bases remained unmatched. CDR3 region: CASSSGLAGTDTQYF. The CDR3 coding sequence is TGTGCCAGCAGCTCAGGACTAGCGGGGACAGATACGCAGTATTTT. Using reference TRBV7-7 and TRBJ2-3 for the parts outside the CDR3, the full variable domain is GAGVSQSPRYKVTKRGQDVTLRCDPISSHATLYWYQQALGQGPEFLTYFNYEAQPDKSGLPSDRFSAERPEGSISTLTIQRTEQRDSAMYRCASSSGLAGTDTQYFGPGTRLTVL.

This clonotype has at least ten counts. The rearrangement joins TRBV6-2 or TRBV6-3 to TRBJ2-1; the match to TRBD2 covers 8 bases. The CDR3 contains 15 residues. CDR1 is MNHEY, CDR2 SVGEGT, per germline. V lost 6 bases, J lost 6 bases, and 10 bases stayed unmatched. CDR3 residues: CASSPLAGGFNEQFF. CDR3 in DNA: TGTGCCAGCAGCCCCCTCGCGGGAGGCTTCAATGAGCAGTTCTTC.

This clonotype was recorded at least ten times. This chain links TRBV20-1 with TRBJ2-2; TRBD1 is a possible D gene (5 bases). CDR1 DFQATT and CDR2 SNEGSKA come from the germline V gene (reference sequence). The CDR3 extends over 14 amino acids. Trimming removed 2 bases at V and 4 bases at J, with 11 bases between. CDR3 nucleotide sequence: TGCAGTGCTAGAAGTGGGGCTGGCACCGGGGAGCTGTTTTTT. This codes for CSARSGAGTGELFF.

This clonotype showed up many times. The CDR3 loop reads CAISESEGGYTQYF. DNA of the CDR3: TGTGCCATCAGTGAGTCGGAGGGAGGTTATACGCAGTATTTT. The gene calls are TRBV10-3 and TRBJ2-3; a possible D gene is TRBD2 (6 bases). V lost 0 bases, J lost 7 bases, and 11 bases lay in between. Germline CDR1 reads ENHRY; CDR2 reads SYGVKD. This CDR3 region has 14 residues.

There are many counts of this clonotype. The chain uses TRBV27 and TRBJ2-1; TRBD1 matches at 9 bases. The germline gives CDR1 MNHEY, CDR2 SMNVEV (reference sequence). The CDR3 is 18 amino acids. The V segment lost 5 bases and the J segment 3 bases; nucleotides outside the gene matches: 14. CDR3 coding DNA: TGTGCCAGCAGTAAAGGAACTCCCGGGACAGGGTTCTACAATGAGCAGTTCTTC. Protein: CASSKGTPGTGFYNEQFF.

This clonotype was observed at least ten times. The chain couples TRBV29-1 to TRBJ1-1; maybe TRBD1 (5 bases). The ends were cut back, 0 bases at V and 2 bases at J, with 13 bases in the middle. CDR3 length equals 15 residues. Germline V gene sequence: CDR1 SQVTM, CDR2 ANQGSEA. The CDR3 sequence is CSVEDWGKKNTEAFF. The CDR3, as DNA: TGCAGCGTTGAAGATTGGGGCAAAAAAAACACTGAAGCTTTCTTT.

This clonotype was detected ten times or more. This chain joins TRBV9 and TRBJ2-1; TRBD1 is a possible D gene (7 bases). Trimming removed 3 bases from V and 8 bases from J, with 21 bases in between. Germline values: CDR1 SGDLS, CDR2 YYNGEE. The CDR3 is made up of 16 amino acids. DNA for the CDR3: TGTGCCAGCAGCGCCGCCAGGGGGGCGTTAGGTCATGAGCAGTTCTTC. The encoded protein is CASSAARGALGHEQFF.

This clonotype has a count of ten or more. J is TRBJ2-1 and V is TRBV4-2; D possibly corresponds to TRBD2 (5 bases). The CDR3 sequence is 15 residues long. Trimming shortened V by 0 bases and J by 10 bases, and 16 bases separated the two germline ends. Germline CDR1 and CDR2: LGHNA and YNFKEQ. The CDR3 loop reads CASSQDRLDSREQFF. CDR3 sequence (DNA): TGTGCCAGCAGCCAAGATCGATTGGACTCAAGAGAGCAGTTCTTC.

This clonotype appeared many times. V is TRBV12-3 or TRBV12-4 and J is TRBJ2-5, with 10 nucleotides matching TRBD1. With V trimmed by 1 base and J by 0 bases, 5 bases remained unmatched. This CDR3 has 17 amino acids. The chain's CDR3 is CASSLDTGQGNQETQYF. The CDR3 coding sequence is TGTGCCAGCAGTTTAGACACGGGACAGGGGAACCAAGAGACCCAGTACTTC.

This clonotype was picked up many times. The V call is TRBV10-3, the J call TRBJ2-3, with 8 bases fitting TRBD2. With 6 bases clipped from V and 5 bases from J, the junction kept 7 bases outside the gene matches. The germline CDR1 and CDR2 sequences are ENHRY and SYGVKD. The CDR3 covers 14 residues. This CDR3 reads CAIRPAGEVDTQYF. The CDR3 coding sequence is TGTGCCATCAGGCCAGCGGGAGAAGTAGATACGCAGTATTTT.

This clonotype has ten or more counts. V usage is TRBV7-2 and J usage is TRBJ2-5; D not certain. V lost 1 base and J 0 bases, leaving 12 bases between the germline ends. Germline V gene sequence: CDR1 SGHTA, CDR2 FQGNSA. This CDR3 spans 16 amino acids. CDR3 DNA: TGTGCCAGCAGCTTAGATTCGGTCTACTACCAAGAGACCCAGTACTTC. Translating it yields CASSLDSVYYQETQYF.

There are many counts of this clonotype. The V call is TRBV5-1, the J call TRBJ2-7, with a possible D match to TRBD2 (5 bases). The CDR3 has 14 amino acids. V lost 1 base to trimming and J lost 2 bases, with 10 bases between them. Per the germline V gene, CDR1 is SGHRS and CDR2 is YFSETQ. Here the CDR3 reads CASSLQGGTYEQYF. CDR3 in DNA: TGCGCCAGCAGCTTGCAAGGAGGAACCTACGAGCAGTACTTC.

There are many counts of this clonotype. It may be a read error: a sequence one base away is much more abundant. The chain is built from TRBV10-3 and TRBJ2-3, with 9 bases aligning to TRBD2. Germline V gives CDR1 ENHRY, CDR2 SYGVKD. The CDR3 spans 17 residues. The CDR3: CAISESGSGRSTDMQYF. CDR3 bases: TGTGCCATCAGTGAGTCAGGCAGCGGGAGGAGCACAGATATGCAGTATTTT.

This clonotype was counted at least ten times. The V gene is TRBV7-2, the J gene TRBJ2-1, with TRBD1 identical over 12 bases. With 4 bases clipped from V and 3 bases from J, the junction kept 4 bases outside the gene matches. The CDR3 spans 16 residues. Germline CDR1 reads SGHTA; CDR2 reads FQGNSA. CDR3 DNA: TGTGCCAGCAGCTCCTGGGACAGGGGGCGCTACAATGAGCAGTTCTTC. Translation gives CASSSWDRGRYNEQFF.

This clonotype is labeled medium-sized. The rearrangement uses TRBV20-1 and TRBJ1-4; perhaps TRBD1 as D (6 bases). The length of the CDR3 is 13 residues. Germline CDR1 reads DFQATT; CDR2 reads SNEGSKA (reference sequence). V was cut by 3 bases and J by 7 bases, with 12 bases left in between. The DNA for the CDR3 is TGCAGTGCTAGGACGGGGGCAAGTGAAAAACTGTTTTTT. Its translation is CSARTGASEKLFF.

This clonotype was seen ten or more times. V is TRBV29-1 and J is TRBJ2-6; 7 bases agree with TRBD1. This CDR3 is built from 15 residues. Germline trimming cut 6 bases from V and 3 bases from J; bases unmatched to any gene: 8. Germline CDR1 reads SQVTM; CDR2 reads ANQGSEA. The CDR3 coding sequence is TGCAGCGTCCACGACAGGGCCCTTGGGGCCAACGTCCTGACTTTC. Amino acid sequence: CSVHDRALGANVLTF.

This clonotype was recorded at least ten times. This chain joins TRBV20-1 and TRBJ1-6; no definite D call. This CDR3 has 12 residues. Trimming removed 1 base at V and 6 bases at J, with 4 bases between. Germline CDR1 reads DFQATT; CDR2 reads SNEGSKA (reference sequence). CDR3 bases: TGCAGTGCTAGAGGCAGTAATTCACCCCTCCACTTT. It yields the protein CSARGSNSPLHF.

This clonotype was observed at least ten times. As DNA, the CDR3 is TGCAGTGCCCCCCCGGTTGCGGGAGGCCCCTACAATGAGCAGTTCTTC. This codes for CSAPPVAGGPYNEQFF. The genes are TRBV20-1 and TRBJ2-1, with 8 bases fitting TRBD2. The V gene's germline CDR1 is DFQATT and CDR2 SNEGSKA (reference sequence). The ends lost 6 bases at V and 2 bases at J; junction bases unmatched: 12. CDR3 size: 16 residues.

This clonotype is labeled as medium-sized (0.01 to 0.1%). The chain carries TRBV10-2 and TRBJ2-2, with D unclear. V lost 3 bases and J lost 7, with 3 bases in between. CDR1 WSHSY and CDR2 SAAADI come from the germline V gene. The CDR3 contains 11 residues. Here the CDR3 reads CASSDIGELFF. As DNA, the CDR3 is TGCGCCAGCAGTGATATCGGGGAGCTGTTTTTT.

In its sample, this clonotype was seen many times. V is TRBV5-1 and J is TRBJ2-7, with 10 bases identical to TRBD1. CDR1 and CDR2 from the germline V gene are SGHRS and YFSETQ. The CDR3 is 15 residues long. The V gene end was trimmed by 3 bases and the J gene end by 4 bases; junction bases not matched to a gene: 7. CDR3 in amino acids: CASSSRQGAGYEQYF. DNA for the CDR3: TGCGCCAGCAGCTCGAGACAGGGGGCAGGGTACGAGCAGTACTTC.

There are many counts of this clonotype. The genes are TRBV27 and TRBJ2-1; 11 bases are shared with TRBD2. The CDR3 is made up of 15 amino acids. CDR1 MNHEY and CDR2 SMNVEV come from the germline V gene (reference sequence). V lost 5 bases and J lost 5; bases outside the gene matches: 5. CDR3 sequence reads: CASSLPSGGNNEQFF. In DNA form, the CDR3 reads TGTGCCAGCAGTCTACCTAGCGGGGGGAACAATGAGCAGTTCTTC.

By sample share, this clonotype is medium-sized (0.01 to 0.1%). This rearrangement joins TRBV27 to TRBJ2-3; D is ambiguous. In germline, CDR1 is MNHEY, CDR2 SMNVEV (reference sequence). This CDR3 comprises 12 residues. With 4 bases removed from V and 2 bases from J, the gap between germline ends came to 4 bases. CDR3 DNA: TGTGCCAGCAGTTACATCACAGATACGCAGTATTTT. This sequence encodes CASSYITDTQYF.